This T cell receptor beta chain stems from a study of technical replicates of blood from several donors. The method was immunoSEQ multiplex PCR; TCRdb's version includes in-frame clones alone and lacks a portion of them. Of roughly 70,000 clones in the sample, roughly 97% were seen once. This CDR3 region has 15 residues. V lost 0 bases to trimming and J lost 5 bases, with 10 bases between them. CDR1 is LGHNA, CDR2 YSLEER, per germline. The sequenced sample consisted of T cells isolated from PBMCs. The chain uses TRBV4-3 and TRBJ2-2; possibly TRBD2 for D (5 bases). This receptor was taken from a human donor in good health. The CDR3 DNA follows: TGCGCCAGCAGCCAAGATTTAGAGGGTACCGGGGAGCTGTTTTTT. It is translated as CASSQDLEGTGELFF.